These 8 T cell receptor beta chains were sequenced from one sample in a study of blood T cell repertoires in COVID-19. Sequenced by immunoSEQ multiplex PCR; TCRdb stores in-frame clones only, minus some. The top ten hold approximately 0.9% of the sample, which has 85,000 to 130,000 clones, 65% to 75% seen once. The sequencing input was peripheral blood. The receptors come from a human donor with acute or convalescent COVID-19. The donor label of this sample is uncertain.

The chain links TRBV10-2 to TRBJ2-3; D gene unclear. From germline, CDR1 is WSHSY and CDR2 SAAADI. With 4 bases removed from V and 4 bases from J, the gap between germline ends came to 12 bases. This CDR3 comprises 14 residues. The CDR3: CASSVYSSADTQYF. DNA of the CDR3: TGCGCCAGCAGTGTCTATAGCTCCGCAGATACGCAGTATTTT.

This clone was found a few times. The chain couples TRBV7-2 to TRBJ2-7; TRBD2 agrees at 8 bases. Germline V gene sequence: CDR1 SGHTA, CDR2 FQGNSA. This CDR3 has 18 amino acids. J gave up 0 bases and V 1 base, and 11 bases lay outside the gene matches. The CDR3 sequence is CASSLGAPGGEGSYEQYF. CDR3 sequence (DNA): TGTGCCAGCAGCTTAGGGGCCCCGGGAGGGGAAGGCTCCTACGAGCAGTACTTC.

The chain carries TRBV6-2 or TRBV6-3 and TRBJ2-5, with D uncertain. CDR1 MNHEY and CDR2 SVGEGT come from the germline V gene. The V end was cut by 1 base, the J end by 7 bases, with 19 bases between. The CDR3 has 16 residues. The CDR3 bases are TGTGCCAGCAGTTACTGGGCCCCCGCGTCGGTGGTGACCCAGTACTTC. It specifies CASSYWAPASVVTQYF.

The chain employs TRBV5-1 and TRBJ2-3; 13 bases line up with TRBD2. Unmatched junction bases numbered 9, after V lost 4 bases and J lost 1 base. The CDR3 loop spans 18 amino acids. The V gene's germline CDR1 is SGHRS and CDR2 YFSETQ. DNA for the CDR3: TGCGCCAGCAGCCAACTAGCGGGGGGGCCTTACGGCACAGATACGCAGTATTTT. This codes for CASSQLAGGPYGTDTQYF.

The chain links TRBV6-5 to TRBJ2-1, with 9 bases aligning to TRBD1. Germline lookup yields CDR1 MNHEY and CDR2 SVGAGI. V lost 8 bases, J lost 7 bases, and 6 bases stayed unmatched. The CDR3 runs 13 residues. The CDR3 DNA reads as TGTGCCAGCTTCGGGACAGGGATGAATGAGCAGTTCTTC. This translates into CASFGTGMNEQFF.

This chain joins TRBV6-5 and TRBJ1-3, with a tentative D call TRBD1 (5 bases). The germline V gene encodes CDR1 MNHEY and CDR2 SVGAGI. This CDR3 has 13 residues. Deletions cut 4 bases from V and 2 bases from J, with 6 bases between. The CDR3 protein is CASSLDTGNTIYF. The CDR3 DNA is TGTGCCAGCAGTTTGGACACTGGAAACACCATATATTTT.

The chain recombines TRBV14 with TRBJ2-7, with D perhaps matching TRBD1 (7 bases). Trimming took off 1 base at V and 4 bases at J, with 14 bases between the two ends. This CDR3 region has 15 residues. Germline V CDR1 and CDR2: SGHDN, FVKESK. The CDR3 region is CASSQAGGYLYEQYF. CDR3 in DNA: TGTGCCAGCAGCCAAGCAGGGGGGTACTTATACGAGCAGTACTTC.

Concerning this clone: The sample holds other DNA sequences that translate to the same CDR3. The CDR3: CASSYEGHNSPLHF. The CDR3 nucleotides read TGTGCCAGCAGCTATGAGGGACACAATTCACCCCTCCACTTT. This chain links TRBV6-5 with TRBJ1-6, with D perhaps TRBD1 (6 bases). V lost 6 bases and J 7 bases, leaving 13 bases between the germline ends. Germline assignment: CDR1 MNHEY and CDR2 SVGAGI. This CDR3 has 14 amino acids.